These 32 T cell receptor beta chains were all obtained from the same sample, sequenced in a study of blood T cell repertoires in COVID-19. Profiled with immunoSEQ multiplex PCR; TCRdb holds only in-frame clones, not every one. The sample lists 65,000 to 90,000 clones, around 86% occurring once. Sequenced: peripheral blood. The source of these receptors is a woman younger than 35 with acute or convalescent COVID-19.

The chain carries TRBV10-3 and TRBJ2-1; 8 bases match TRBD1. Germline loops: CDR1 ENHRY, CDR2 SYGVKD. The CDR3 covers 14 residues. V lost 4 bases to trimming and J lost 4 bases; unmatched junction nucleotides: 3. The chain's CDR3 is CAISVDRVYNEQFF. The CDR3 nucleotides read TGTGCCATCAGTGTGGACAGGGTTTACAATGAGCAGTTCTTC.

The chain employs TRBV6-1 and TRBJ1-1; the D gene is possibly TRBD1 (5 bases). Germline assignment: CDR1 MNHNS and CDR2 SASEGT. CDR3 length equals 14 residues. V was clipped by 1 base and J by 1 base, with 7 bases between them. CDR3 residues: CASSEGGWNTEAFF. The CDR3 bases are TGTGCCAGCAGTGAAGGGGGCTGGAACACTGAAGCTTTCTTT.

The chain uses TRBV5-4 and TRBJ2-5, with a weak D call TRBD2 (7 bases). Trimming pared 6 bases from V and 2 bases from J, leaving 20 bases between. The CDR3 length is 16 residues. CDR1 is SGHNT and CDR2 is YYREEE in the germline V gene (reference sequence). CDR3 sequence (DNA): TGTGCCAGCACTAAGCTAGGGGGGGCGGAGCAAGAGACCCAGTACTTC. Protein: CASTKLGGAEQETQYF. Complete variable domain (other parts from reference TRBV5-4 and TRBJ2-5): ETGVTQSPTHLIKTRGQQVTLRCSSQSGHNTVSWYQQALGQGPQFIFQYYREEENGRGNFPPRFSGLQFPNYSSELNVNALELDDSALYLCASTKLGGAEQETQYFGPGTRLLVL.

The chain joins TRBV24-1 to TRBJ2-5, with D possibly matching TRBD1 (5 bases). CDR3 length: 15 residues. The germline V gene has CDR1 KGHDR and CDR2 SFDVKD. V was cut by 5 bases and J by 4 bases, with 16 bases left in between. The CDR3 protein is CATSGGRGPGETQYF. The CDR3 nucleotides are TGTGCCACCAGTGGGGGTAGGGGTCCGGGAGAGACCCAGTACTTC.

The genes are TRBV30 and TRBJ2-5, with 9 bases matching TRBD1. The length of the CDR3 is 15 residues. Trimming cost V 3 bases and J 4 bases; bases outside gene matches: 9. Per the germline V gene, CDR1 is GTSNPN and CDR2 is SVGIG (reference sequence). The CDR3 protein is CAWRMRTGVPETQYF. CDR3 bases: TGTGCCTGGAGAATGAGGACAGGGGTACCAGAGACCCAGTACTTC.

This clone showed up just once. CDR3 protein: CASSPGVAGGDTQYF. As DNA, the CDR3 is TGCGCCAGCAGCCCTGGTGTCGCCGGGGGGGATACGCAGTATTTT. The gene calls are TRBV5-1 and TRBJ2-3; 7 positions agree with TRBD2. In germline, CDR1 is SGHRS, CDR2 YFSETQ. V trimming: 4 bases; J trimming: 6 bases; junction bases outside the gene matches: 11. The CDR3 has 15 amino acids.

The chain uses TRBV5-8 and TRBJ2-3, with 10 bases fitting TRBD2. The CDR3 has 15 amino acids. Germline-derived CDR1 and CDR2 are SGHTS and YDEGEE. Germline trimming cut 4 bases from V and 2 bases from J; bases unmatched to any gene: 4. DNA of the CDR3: TGTGCCAGCAGCCCTAGCGGGAGAAACACAGATACGCAGTATTTT. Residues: CASSPSGRNTDTQYF.

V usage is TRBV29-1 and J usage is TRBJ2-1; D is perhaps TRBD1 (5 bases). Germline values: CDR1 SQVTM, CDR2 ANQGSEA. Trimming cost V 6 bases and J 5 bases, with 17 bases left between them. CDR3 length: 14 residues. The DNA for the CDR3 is TGCAGCGTACCAAAGGGGTTTGAGGACAATGAGCAGTTCTTC. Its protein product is CSVPKGFEDNEQFF.

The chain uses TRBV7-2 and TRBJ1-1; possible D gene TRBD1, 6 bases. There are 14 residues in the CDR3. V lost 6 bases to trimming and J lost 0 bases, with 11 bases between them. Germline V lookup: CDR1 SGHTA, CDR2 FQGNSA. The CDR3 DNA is TGTGCCAGCAGGATACAGGGCATGAACACTGAAGCTTTCTTT. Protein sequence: CASRIQGMNTEAFF.

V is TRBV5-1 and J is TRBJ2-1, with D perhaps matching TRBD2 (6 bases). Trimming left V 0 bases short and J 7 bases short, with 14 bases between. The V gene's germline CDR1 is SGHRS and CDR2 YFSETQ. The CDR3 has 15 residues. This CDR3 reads CASSLVAGNNNEQFF. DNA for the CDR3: TGCGCCAGCAGCTTGGTTGCGGGAAATAATAATGAGCAGTTCTTC.

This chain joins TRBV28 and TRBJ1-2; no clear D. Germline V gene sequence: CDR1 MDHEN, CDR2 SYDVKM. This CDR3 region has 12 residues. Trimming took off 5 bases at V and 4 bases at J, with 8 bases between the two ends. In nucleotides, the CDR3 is TGTGCCAGCAGTCTGGAGCTCTATGGCTACACCTTC. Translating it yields CASSLELYGYTF.

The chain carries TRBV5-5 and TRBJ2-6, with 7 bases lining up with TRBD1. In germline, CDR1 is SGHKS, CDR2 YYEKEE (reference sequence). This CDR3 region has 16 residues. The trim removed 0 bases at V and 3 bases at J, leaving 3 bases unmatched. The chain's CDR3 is CASSLDQGVGANVLTF. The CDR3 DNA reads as TGTGCCAGCAGCTTGGATCAGGGGGTTGGGGCCAACGTCCTGACTTTC.

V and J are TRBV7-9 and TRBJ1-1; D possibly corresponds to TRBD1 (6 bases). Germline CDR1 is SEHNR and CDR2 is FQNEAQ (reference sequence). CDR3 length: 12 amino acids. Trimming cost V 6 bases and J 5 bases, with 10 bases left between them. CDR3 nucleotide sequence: TGTGCCAGCAGGTGGGGGACAACTGAAGCTTTCTTT. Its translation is CASRWGTTEAFF.

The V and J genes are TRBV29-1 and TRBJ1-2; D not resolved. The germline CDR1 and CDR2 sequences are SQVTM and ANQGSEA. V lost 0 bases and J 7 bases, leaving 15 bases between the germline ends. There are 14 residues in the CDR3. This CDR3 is CSVEEVARMSGYTF. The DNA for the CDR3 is TGCAGCGTTGAAGAAGTTGCCAGAATGTCTGGCTACACCTTC.

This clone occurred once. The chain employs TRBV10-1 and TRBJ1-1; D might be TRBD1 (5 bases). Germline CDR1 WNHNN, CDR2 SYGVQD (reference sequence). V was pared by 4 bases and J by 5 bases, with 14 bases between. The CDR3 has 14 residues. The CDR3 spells CASSASSKGTEAFF. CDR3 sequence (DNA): TGCGCCAGCAGTGCGTCTTCGAAGGGGACTGAAGCTTTCTTT.

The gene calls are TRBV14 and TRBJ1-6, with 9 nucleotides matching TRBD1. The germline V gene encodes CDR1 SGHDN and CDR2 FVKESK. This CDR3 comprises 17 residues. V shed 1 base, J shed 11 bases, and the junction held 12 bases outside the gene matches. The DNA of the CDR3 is TGTGCCAGCAGCCAAGCCGACAGGGGGTTTTCTTTTACACCCCTCCACTTT. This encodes CASSQADRGFSFTPLHF.

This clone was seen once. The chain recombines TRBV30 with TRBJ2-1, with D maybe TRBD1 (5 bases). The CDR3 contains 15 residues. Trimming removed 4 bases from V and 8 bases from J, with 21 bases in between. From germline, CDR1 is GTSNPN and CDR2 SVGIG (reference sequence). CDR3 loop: CAWKEAGSSVDEQFF. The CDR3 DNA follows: TGTGCCTGGAAAGAGGCAGGGTCTTCTGTGGATGAGCAGTTCTTC.

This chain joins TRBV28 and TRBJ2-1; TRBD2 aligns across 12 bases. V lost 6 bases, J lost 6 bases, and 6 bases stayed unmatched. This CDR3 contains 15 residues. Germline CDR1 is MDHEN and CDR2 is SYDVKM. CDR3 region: CASRMGGLAGNEQFF. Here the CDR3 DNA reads TGTGCCAGCAGAATGGGGGGACTAGCGGGCAATGAGCAGTTCTTC.

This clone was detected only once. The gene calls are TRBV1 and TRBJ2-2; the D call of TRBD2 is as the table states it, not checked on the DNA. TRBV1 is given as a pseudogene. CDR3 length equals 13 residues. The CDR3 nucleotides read TGCACCGGAACAAGTCTAGCGCCCGGGGAGCTGTTTTTT. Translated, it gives CTGTSLAPGELFF.

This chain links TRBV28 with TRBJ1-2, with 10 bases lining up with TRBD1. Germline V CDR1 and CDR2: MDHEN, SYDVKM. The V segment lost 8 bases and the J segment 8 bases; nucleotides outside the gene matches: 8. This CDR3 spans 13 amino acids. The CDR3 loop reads CASHRQGAGGYTF. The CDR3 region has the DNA TGTGCCAGCCACCGACAGGGGGCGGGGGGCTACACCTTC.

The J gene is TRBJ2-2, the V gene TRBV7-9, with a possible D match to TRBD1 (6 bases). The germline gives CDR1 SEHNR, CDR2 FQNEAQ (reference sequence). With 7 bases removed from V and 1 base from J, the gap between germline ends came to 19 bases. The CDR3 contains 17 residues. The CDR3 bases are TGTGCCAGCACCGCGCTCTGGGGGCGAGGGAACACCGGGGAGCTGTTTTTT. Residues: CASTALWGRGNTGELFF.

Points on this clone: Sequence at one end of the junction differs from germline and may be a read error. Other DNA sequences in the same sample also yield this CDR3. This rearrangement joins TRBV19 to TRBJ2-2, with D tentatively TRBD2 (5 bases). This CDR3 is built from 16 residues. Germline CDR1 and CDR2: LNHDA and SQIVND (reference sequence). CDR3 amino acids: CASNPGWAGNTGELFF. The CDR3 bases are TGTGCCAGTAACCCGGGATGGGCAGGAAACACTGGGGAGCTGTTTTTT.

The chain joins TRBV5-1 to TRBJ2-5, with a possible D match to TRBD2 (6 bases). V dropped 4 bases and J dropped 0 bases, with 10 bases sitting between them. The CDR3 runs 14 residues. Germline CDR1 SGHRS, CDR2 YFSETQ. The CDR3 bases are TGCGCCAGCAGCATTAGCGGACACCAAGAGACCCAGTACTTC. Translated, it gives CASSISGHQETQYF. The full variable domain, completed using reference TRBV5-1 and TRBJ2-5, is KAGVTQTPRYLIKTRGQQVTLSCSPISGHRSVSWYQQTPGQGLQFLFEYFSETQRNKGNFPGRFSGRQFSNSRSEMNVSTLELGDSALYLCASSISGHQETQYFGPGTRLLVL.

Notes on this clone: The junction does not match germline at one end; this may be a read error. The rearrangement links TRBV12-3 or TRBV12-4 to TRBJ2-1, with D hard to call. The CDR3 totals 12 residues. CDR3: CASSSTYTEQFF. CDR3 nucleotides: TGTGCCAGCAGTTCAACGTACACTGAGCAGTTCTTC.

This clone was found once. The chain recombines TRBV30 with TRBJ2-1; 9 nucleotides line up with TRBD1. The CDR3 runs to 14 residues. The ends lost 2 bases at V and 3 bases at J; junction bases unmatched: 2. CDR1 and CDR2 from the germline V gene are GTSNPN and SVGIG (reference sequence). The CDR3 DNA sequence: TGTGCCTGGAGTACGGGACAGGGCTACAATGAGCAGTTCTTC. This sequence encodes CAWSTGQGYNEQFF.

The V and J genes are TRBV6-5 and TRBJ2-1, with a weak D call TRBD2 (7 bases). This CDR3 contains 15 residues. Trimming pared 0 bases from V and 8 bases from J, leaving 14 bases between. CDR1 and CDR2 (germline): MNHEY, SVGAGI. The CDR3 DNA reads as TGTGCCAGCAGTTACTCGGGGGGCGGGAGCTATGAGCAGTTCTTC. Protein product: CASSYSGGGSYEQFF.

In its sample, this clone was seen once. CDR3 amino acids: CASSDHLAGVTYEQYF. DNA of the CDR3: TGTGCCAGCAGTGACCATCTAGCGGGGGTAACCTACGAGCAGTACTTC. The J gene is TRBJ2-7, the V gene TRBV2, with 10 bases matching TRBD2. Germline V lookup: CDR1 SNHLY, CDR2 FYNNEI. Unmatched junction bases numbered 7, after V lost 3 bases and J lost 2 bases. The CDR3 loop spans 16 amino acids.

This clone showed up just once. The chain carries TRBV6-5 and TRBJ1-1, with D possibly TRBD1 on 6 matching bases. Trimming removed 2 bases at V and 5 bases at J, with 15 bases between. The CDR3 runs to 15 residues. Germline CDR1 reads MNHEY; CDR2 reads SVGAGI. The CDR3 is CASSYLDSSGTEAFF. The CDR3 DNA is TGTGCCAGCAGTTACCTGGACAGTTCCGGAACTGAAGCTTTCTTT.

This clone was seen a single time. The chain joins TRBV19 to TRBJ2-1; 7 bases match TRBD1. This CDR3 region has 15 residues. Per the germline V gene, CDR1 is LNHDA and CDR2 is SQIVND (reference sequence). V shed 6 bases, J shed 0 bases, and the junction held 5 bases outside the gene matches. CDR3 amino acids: CASSRTGNSYNEQFF. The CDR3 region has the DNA TGTGCCAGTAGCCGGACAGGCAACTCCTACAATGAGCAGTTCTTC.

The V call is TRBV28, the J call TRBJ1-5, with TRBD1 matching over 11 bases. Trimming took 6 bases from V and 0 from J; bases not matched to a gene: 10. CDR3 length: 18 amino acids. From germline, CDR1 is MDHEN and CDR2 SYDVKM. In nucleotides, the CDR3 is TGTGCCAGCAGCTACGGACAGGGGGCCCTTTATAGCAATCAGCCCCAGCATTTT. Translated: CASSYGQGALYSNQPQHF.

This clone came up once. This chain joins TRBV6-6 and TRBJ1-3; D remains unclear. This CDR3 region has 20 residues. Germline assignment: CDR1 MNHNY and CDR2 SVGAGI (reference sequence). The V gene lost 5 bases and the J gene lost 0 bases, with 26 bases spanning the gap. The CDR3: CASSPRSPSLRAPSGNTIYF. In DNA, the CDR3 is TGTGCCAGCAGTCCCCGCTCGCCCTCCCTTCGCGCACCCTCTGGAAACACCATATATTTT.

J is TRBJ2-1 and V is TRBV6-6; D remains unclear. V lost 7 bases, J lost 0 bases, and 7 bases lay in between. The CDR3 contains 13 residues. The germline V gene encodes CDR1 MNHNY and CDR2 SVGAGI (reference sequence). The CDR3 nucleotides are TGTGCCAGCACTTCGAGCTCCTACAATGAGCAGTTCTTC. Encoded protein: CASTSSSYNEQFF.